This T cell receptor beta chain is from a study of OX40 agonist ivuxolimab in advanced cancers. The study in broad terms: Ivuxolimab, which targeted the costimulatory receptor OX40 (CD134), was an agonistic, fully human IgG2 monoclonal antibody. A male proportion of roughly 80% and a mean age of about 60 years, ranging from about 20 to 79, were recorded for the dose-escalation cohort. Intravenous ivuxolimab was administered to patients every 2 weeks at six dose levels: 0.01, 0.1, 0.3, 1.5, 3 and 10 mg/kg. Among the roughly 52 dose-escalation patients, about 20 had hepatocellular carcinoma, roughly 15 melanoma, 9 renal cell carcinoma and 9 head and neck cancer. The monotherapy dose-escalation portion (N ≈ 50 patients) of the phase I ivuxolimab trial is reported in the paper. Patients were allowed to have had prior anti-PD-1, anti-PD-L1 or anti-CTLA-4 therapy, and roughly two fifths of the dose-escalation patients had been treated with checkpoint inhibitors. The point of sequencing TCRbeta in the periphery was to test whether ivuxolimab changed TCR sequence diversity and drove clonal T-cell expansion. Partial responses were achieved by three dose-escalation patients, of whom one had hepatocellular carcinoma and two had cutaneous melanoma. Results the study describes overall, beyond this receptor: Antigen specificity was not determined for the clonally expanded peripheral T cells. After ivuxolimab, more expanded clones were found on average in CD8+ T cells than in CD4+ T cells. Clonal expansion of both CD4+ and CD8+ blood T cells was observed from baseline to week 6 at doses 0.1 to 3.0 mg/kg. Low levels of normalized T-cell clonal expansion were also seen in some patients who did not respond. In partial responders in the 0.1-3.0 mg/kg groups, normalized peripheral clonal expansion was found to be among the lowest, especially among CD8+ T cells.

Genomic DNA was isolated from the sorted cells so that the TCRbeta CDR3 region could be sequenced. The immunoSEQ Assay was used to sequence the TCRbeta CDR3 regions. In TCRdb, the immuneACCESS table is reduced to in-frame sequences with V and J assigned. These tables do not hold every clone; where another copy was compared, an unresolved V gene accounts for under half, and the others remain unexplained. This sample gives around 80,000 clones in total; roughly 85% of them show up just once. Jointly, the top ten make up around 2.4% of the sample. Patients with a history of autoimmune disease or receiving systemic immunosuppression were excluded from the trial. Peripheral blood for TCR sequencing was collected from all dose cohorts at baseline, on cycle 4 day 1, and on cycle 7 day 1. Samples were obtained from an open-label, multicenter, first-in-human phase I dose-escalation trial of ivuxolimab. The trial enrolled adults with locally advanced or metastatic head and neck squamous cell, hepatocellular, melanoma or renal cell carcinoma. Before TCR sequencing, CD4+ T cells and CD8+ T cells from peripheral blood were sorted into separate populations.

The CDR3 covers 14 residues, taking in both the cysteine and the phenylalanine. Of all the DNA, just the CDR3 is kept, 42 bases in frame from base 1. Cut back by 4 bases and 5 bases, the V and J ends lie 13 bases apart. CDR1 is given as SGHRS and CDR2 as YFSETQ, both from the germline V gene. Note on this clone: The specificity of this receptor is unknown. No base-level quality is on record; no much larger clone is a single base apart.

The chain uses TRBV5-1 and TRBJ2-1; the best D guess is TRBD2, with 7 bases matching. The specimen was CD4+ or CD8+ T cells sorted from blood, collected in a trial of the OX40 agonist ivuxolimab. This clonotype was obtained from an adult with an advanced solid tumor such as melanoma, head and neck, liver or kidney cancer. The CDR3 protein sequence reads: CASSPAGANNEQFF. The DNA is as follows: TGCGCCAGCAGCCCGGCGGGGGCCAACAATGAGCAGTTCTTC.